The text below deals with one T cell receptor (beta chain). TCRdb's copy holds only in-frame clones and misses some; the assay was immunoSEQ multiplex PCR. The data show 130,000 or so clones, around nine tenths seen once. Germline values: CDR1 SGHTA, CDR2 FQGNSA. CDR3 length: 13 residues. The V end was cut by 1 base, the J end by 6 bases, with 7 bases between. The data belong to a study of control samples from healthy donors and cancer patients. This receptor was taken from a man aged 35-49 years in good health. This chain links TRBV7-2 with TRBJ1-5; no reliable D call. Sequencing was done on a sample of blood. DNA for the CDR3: TGTGCCAGCAGCTTAGTGTTGGGTCAGCCCCAGCATTTT. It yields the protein CASSLVLGQPQHF.